The 9 T cell receptor beta chains presented below share a single source sample, sequenced in a study of blood T cell repertoires in COVID-19. Using immunoSEQ multiplex PCR, the repertoire was profiled, and TCRdb retains in-frame clones only, with some absent. Altogether tens of thousands of clones are present, almost 85% being singletons, with the ten largest covering about 37%. Sequences were obtained from peripheral blood. These receptors were collected from a man in his sixties or seventies with acute or convalescent COVID-19.

The rearrangement uses TRBV7-9 and TRBJ1-5; D not certain. Germline V lookup: CDR1 SEHNR, CDR2 FQNEAQ (reference sequence). Between the trimmed V and J ends, which lost 5 bases and 4 bases, there was a span of 9 bases. The CDR3 sequence is 13 residues long. CDR3 nucleotides: TGTGCCAGCAGCCCTACGGGGAATCAGCCCCAGCATTTT. Translated: CASSPTGNQPQHF.

The genes are TRBV7-9 and TRBJ2-7; D perhaps matches TRBD1 (5 bases). V gave up 3 bases and J gave up 3 bases, with 9 bases separating them. Looked up from germline, CDR1 is SEHNR and CDR2 is FQNEAQ (reference sequence). This CDR3 contains 13 residues. CDR3 region: CASSFATDYEQYF. The CDR3 coding sequence is TGTGCCAGCAGCTTTGCGACAGACTACGAGCAGTACTTC.

The table lists this clone with a count of one. The chain has TRBV19 and TRBJ2-1, with 8 bases matching TRBD1. The CDR3 runs to 16 residues. With V trimmed by 4 bases and J by 7 bases, 12 bases remained unmatched. Germline-derived CDR1 and CDR2 are LNHDA and SQIVND (reference sequence). CDR3 nucleotide sequence: TGTGCCAGTAGTAAGGTCGGGCAGGGGGCGCGGAATGAGCAGTTCTTC. This encodes CASSKVGQGARNEQFF.

The V gene is TRBV2, the J gene TRBJ2-7; 10 bases match TRBD1. V dropped 4 bases and J dropped 6; count of bases not matched to a gene: 9. This CDR3 is built from 15 residues. Germline CDR1 reads SNHLY; CDR2 reads FYNNEI. CDR3 loop: CASSVGDRGTREQYF. CDR3 nucleotide sequence: TGTGCCAGCAGTGTAGGGGACAGGGGTACCCGCGAGCAGTACTTC. Full variable domain (rest looked up from reference TRBV2 and TRBJ2-7): EPEVTQTPSHQVTQMGQEVILRCVPISNHLYFYWYRQILGQKVEFLVSFYNNEISEKSEIFDDQFSVERPDGSNFTLKIRSTKLEDSAMYFCASSVGDRGTREQYFGPGTRLTVT.

The table lists this clone with a count of one. The chain has TRBV9 and TRBJ1-5, with 7 bases that match TRBD1. Germline V gene sequence: CDR1 SGDLS, CDR2 YYNGEE. After removal of 4 bases from V and 3 bases from J, the junction contained 7 bases not matched to a gene. CDR3 length: 15 residues. This chain's CDR3 is CASSPGTASNQPQHF. The CDR3 DNA is TGTGCCAGCAGCCCCGGGACAGCGTCCAATCAGCCCCAGCATTTT.

This clone was found a few times. V gene TRBV28 combines with J gene TRBJ2-1, with D possibly matching TRBD2 (6 bases). Trimming took off 7 bases at V and 6 bases at J, with 31 bases between the two ends. Germline-derived CDR1 and CDR2 are MDHEN and SYDVKM. This CDR3 region has 19 residues. In DNA form, the CDR3 reads TGTGCCAGCACGACCTCAGCGGAAACCGGGCTAGCGTGGAGCAATGAGCAGTTCTTC. Amino acids: CASTTSAETGLAWSNEQFF.

V gene TRBV4-1 combines with J gene TRBJ2-7; D ambiguous. Trimming removed 5 bases from V and 0 bases from J, with 11 bases in between. The CDR3 runs 14 residues. CDR1 and CDR2 from the germline V gene are MGHRA and YSYEKL. The CDR3 bases are TGCGCCAGCAGCTTCTCCGGAGTCTCCTACGAGCAGTACTTC. Translation: CASSFSGVSYEQYF.

The gene calls are TRBV4-1 and TRBJ1-2; possibly TRBD1 for D (5 bases). The CDR3 consists of 15 residues. Germline V gene lookup returns CDR1 MGHRA and CDR2 YSYEKL. The germline V and J ends were trimmed by 1 base and 7 bases, with 16 bases remaining between them. In DNA form, the CDR3 reads TGCGCCAGCAGCCAAGGTATGGGGCCTCAGAGTGGCTACACCTTC. This gives the protein CASSQGMGPQSGYTF.

This rearrangement joins TRBV10-3 to TRBJ2-1; TRBD2 matches at 8 bases. The CDR3 consists of 16 residues. The ends lost 3 bases at V and 5 bases at J; junction bases unmatched: 9. The germline V gene encodes CDR1 ENHRY and CDR2 SYGVKD. DNA of the CDR3: TGTGCCATCAGTGATACTCGGGGGGGGATAAACAATGAGCAGTTCTTC. Residues: CAISDTRGGINNEQFF.